These T cell receptor beta chains were read from a single sample in a study of beta chain features in type 1 diabetes. Libraries were prepared by immunoSEQ multiplex PCR; TCRdb keeps only in-frame clonotypes and omits some of them. The sample holds about 170,000 clones; approximately 8% are singletons and the top ten take under 0.55%. The specimen was central memory CD4+ T cells from blood. Receptors were obtained from a young man with type 1 diabetes. Both conserved end residues are part of each CDR3. The order of the fields is V gene, clone size, D gene, J gene, CDR3 DNA, CDR3 protein. D genes are given only for firm matches. Expanded clones are given a class, and other clones once, few, many or no size at all.

TRBV9,-,-,TRBJ2-2,TGTGCCAGCAGCCGAGACAGGTCTGGACCCGGGGAGCTGTTTTTT,CASSRDRSGPGELFF
TRBV27,few,TRBD2,TRBJ2-7,TGTGCCAGCAGTTTATGGGCGGTTTCGAGCGGGGGGGTCTACGAGCAGTACTTC,CASSLWAVSSGGVYEQYF
TRBV2,-,-,TRBJ1-5,TGTGCCAGCAGTGAGGTGGGGGCCGATCAGCCCCAGCATTTT,CASSEVGADQPQHF
TRBV9,-,-,TRBJ2-7,TGTGCCAGCAGCGTAAGGCTCGGCGGCGAGCAGTACTTC,CASSVRLGGEQYF
TRBV18,few,-,TRBJ1-2,TGTGCCAGCTCACCGCCATTGACAGCTAACTATGGCTACACCTTC,CASSPPLTANYGYTF
TRBV7-2,few,-,TRBJ2-7,TGTGCCAGCAGCTCCAGGGATGGCTACGAGCAGTACTTC,CASSSRDGYEQYF
TRBV6-1,-,TRBD1,TRBJ2-3,TGTGCCAGCACCGGACAGGGGAACACAGATACGCAGTATTTT,CASTGQGNTDTQYF
TRBV29-1,-,-,TRBJ2-1,TGCAGCGTTGAGATAACAGAGTACAATGAGCAGTTCTTC,CSVEITEYNEQFF
TRBV29-1,-,TRBD1,TRBJ1-2,TGCAGCGTTGGTTCGGCAGGGGGCCACTATGGCTACACCTTC,CSVGSAGGHYGYTF
TRBV29-1,-,TRBD2,TRBJ2-3,TGCAGATACTCAACCGGGACTAGCAACTATTTT,CRYSTGTSNYF
TRBV4-3,few,TRBD2,TRBJ2-1,TGCGCCAGCAGCCAAGGCGGGACTAGCGGGGGGGGATACAATGAGCAGTTCTTC,CASSQGGTSGGGYNEQFF
TRBV7-2,-,TRBD2,TRBJ2-3,TGTGCCAGCGGCGCTAGCGGGGGGTTCACAGATACGCAGTATTTT,CASGASGGFTDTQYF
TRBV28,few,TRBD1,TRBJ1-4,TGTGCCAGCAGTACGGTACAGGGGGCGGGTAATGAAAAACTGTTTTTT,CASSTVQGAGNEKLFF
TRBV27,-,-,TRBJ2-3,TGTGCCAGCCAGAGGGGGGGGACAGATACGCAGTATTTT,CASQRGGTDTQYF
TRBV4-2,-,TRBD2,TRBJ2-7,TGTGCCAGCAGCCAAGCCGCTCCCTTAGCGGGAGCCAGATACGAGCAGTACTTC,CASSQAAPLAGARYEQYF
TRBV5-1,few,TRBD1,TRBJ2-1,TGCGCCAGCAGTACCCCGGGACAGTTCAATGAGCAGTTCTTC,CASSTPGQFNEQFF
TRBV10-3,many,-,TRBJ2-1,TGTGCCATCAGTGATCAGGAGGGCCACAATGAGCAGTTCTTC,CAISDQEGHNEQFF